A selection of T cell receptor beta chains follows, all from one sample in a study of spatial heterogeneity in lung cancer. Via MiXCR, TCRdb re-called the 5' RACE reads, giving one row per CDR3 protein. The repertoire holds approximately 39,000 distinct CDR3 sequences, approximately 8% seen once, with about 9% in the top ten. This sample comprised PBMCs, obtained at follow-up. All receptors derive from a male donor with early-stage non-small cell lung cancer. Each CDR3 is given without its conserved first and last residue.

V	J	CDR3
TRBV29-1	TRBJ2-5	SVGRAGGRETQY
TRBV2	TRBJ1-1	ASSETGYMNTEAF
TRBV28	TRBJ1-6	ASTRVAYNSPLH
TRBV3-1	TRBJ1-1	ASSPVGQGSEAF
TRBV7-8	TRBJ1-2	ASSFPQAQGDYGYT
TRBV7-9	TRBJ1-4	ASSLVAGSITNEKLF
TRBV10-3	TRBJ1-1	AISEASEAF
TRBV5-1	TRBJ2-2	ASSSRTDTGELF
TRBV29-1	TRBJ2-2	SVGRDGGELF
TRBV12-3/TRBV12-4	TRBJ1-3	ASRPSGGNTIY
TRBV12-3/TRBV12-4	TRBJ1-4	ASSFGGPSEKLF
TRBV5-1	TRBJ1-1	ASSLGTAGEAF
TRBV11-2	TRBJ1-2	ASSFAGSYGYT
TRBV5-6	TRBJ1-4	ASSLWNGNEKLF
TRBV20-1	TRBJ2-5	SAKATSGGRETQY
TRBV7-7	TRBJ2-2	ASSPASNTGELF
TRBV5-4	TRBJ2-4	ASSSNRENIQY
TRBV6-5	TRBJ2-2	ASSYTRTGELF
TRBV5-1	TRBJ2-1	ASSLGTEDNEQF
TRBV7-9	TRBJ2-7	ASTPEGKNEQY
TRBV18	TRBJ2-4	ASSREVIQY
TRBV5-1	TRBJ2-3	ASSLGARGMDTQY
TRBV20-1	TRBJ2-1	SARGGAHNEQF
TRBV6-1	TRBJ2-1	ASSVSHRDRYNEQF
TRBV5-1	TRBJ2-7	ASSLDGTYEQY
TRBV29-1	TRBJ2-1	SVVFASGEPGNEQF
TRBV5-6	TRBJ2-1	ASSLGIRTSGPVRNEQF